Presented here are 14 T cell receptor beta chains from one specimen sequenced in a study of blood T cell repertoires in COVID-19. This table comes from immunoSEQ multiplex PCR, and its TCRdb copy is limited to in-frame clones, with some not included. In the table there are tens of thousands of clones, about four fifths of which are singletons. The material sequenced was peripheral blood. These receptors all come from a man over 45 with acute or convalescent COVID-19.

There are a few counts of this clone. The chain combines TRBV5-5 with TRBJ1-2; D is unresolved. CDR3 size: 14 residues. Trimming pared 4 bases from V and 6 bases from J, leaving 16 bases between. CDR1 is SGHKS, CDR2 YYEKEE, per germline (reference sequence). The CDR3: CASSPSWSSDGYTF. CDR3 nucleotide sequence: TGTGCCAGCAGCCCTTCGTGGTCTTCGGATGGCTACACCTTC.

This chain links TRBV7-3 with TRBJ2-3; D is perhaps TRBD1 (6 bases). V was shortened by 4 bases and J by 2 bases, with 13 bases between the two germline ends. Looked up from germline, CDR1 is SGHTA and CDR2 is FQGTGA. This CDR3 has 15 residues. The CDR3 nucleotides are TGTGCCAGCAGCTCGACAGGAGTTAACACAGATACGCAGTATTTT. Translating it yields CASSSTGVNTDTQYF. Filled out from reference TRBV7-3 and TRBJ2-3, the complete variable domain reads GAGVSQTPSNKVTEKGKYVELRCDPISGHTALYWYRQSLGQGPEFLIYFQGTGAADDSGLPNDRFFAVRPEGSVSTLKIQRTERGDSAVYLCASSSTGVNTDTQYFGPGTRLTVL.

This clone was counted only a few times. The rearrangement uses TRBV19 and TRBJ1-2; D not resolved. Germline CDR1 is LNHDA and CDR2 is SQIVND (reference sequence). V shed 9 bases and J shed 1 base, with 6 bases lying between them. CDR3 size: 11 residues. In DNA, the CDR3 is TGTGCCAGCGGAGATAACTATGGCTACACCTTC. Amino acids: CASGDNYGYTF.

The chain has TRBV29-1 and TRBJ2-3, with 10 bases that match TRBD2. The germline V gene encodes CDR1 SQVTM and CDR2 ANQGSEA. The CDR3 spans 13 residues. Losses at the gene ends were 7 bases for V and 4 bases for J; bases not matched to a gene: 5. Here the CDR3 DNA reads TGCAGCGAAGAGCGGGAGGGATCAGATACGCAGTATTTT. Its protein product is CSEEREGSDTQYF.

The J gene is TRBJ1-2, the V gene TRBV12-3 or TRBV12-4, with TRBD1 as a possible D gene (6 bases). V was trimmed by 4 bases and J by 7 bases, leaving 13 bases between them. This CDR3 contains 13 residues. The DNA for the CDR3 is TGTGCCAGCAGTTCGAGCCGGGGGGCTGGCTACACCTTC. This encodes CASSSSRGAGYTF.

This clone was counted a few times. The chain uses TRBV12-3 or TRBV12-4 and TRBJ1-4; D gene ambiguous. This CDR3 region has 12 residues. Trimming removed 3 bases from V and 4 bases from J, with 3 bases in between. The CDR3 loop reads CASSLSNEKLFF. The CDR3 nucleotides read TGTGCCAGCAGTTTGAGTAATGAAAAACTGTTTTTT.

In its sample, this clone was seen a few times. The CDR3 loop reads CASSDSRGQKNIQYF. The DNA of the CDR3 is TGTGCCAGCAGTGACTCCAGGGGACAAAAAAACATTCAGTACTTC. This chain joins TRBV6-4 and TRBJ2-4; tentatively, D is TRBD1 (6 bases). Germline values: CDR1 MRHNA, CDR2 SNTAGT. Trimming left V 0 bases short and J 4 bases short, with 10 bases between. There are 15 residues in the CDR3.

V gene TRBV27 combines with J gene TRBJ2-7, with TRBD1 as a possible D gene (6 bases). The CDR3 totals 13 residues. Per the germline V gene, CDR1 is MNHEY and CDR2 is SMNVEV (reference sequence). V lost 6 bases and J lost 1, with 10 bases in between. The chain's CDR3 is CASSETGSYEQYF. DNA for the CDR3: TGTGCCAGCAGCGAAACAGGGTCCTACGAGCAGTACTTC.

CDR3 nucleotides: TGTGCCAGCAGTCATAAACGTTCGGGGAACACCGGGGAGCTGTTTTTT. Translated, it gives CASSHKRSGNTGELFF. This chain joins TRBV3-1 (or the pseudogene TRBV3-2) and TRBJ2-2; no firm D call. The CDR3 contains 16 residues. Trimming removed 6 bases from V and 1 base from J, with 15 bases in between. Germline loops: CDR1 LGHDT, CDR2 YNNKEL (reference sequence).

The CDR3 spells CASSPGGTNEKLFF. The CDR3 DNA sequence: TGCGCCAGCAGCCCGGGAGGCACTAATGAAAAACTGTTTTTT. The V gene is TRBV5-1, the J gene TRBJ1-4, with D unclear. In germline, CDR1 is SGHRS, CDR2 YFSETQ. This CDR3 is built from 14 residues. Trimming removed 4 bases at V and 2 bases at J, with 9 bases between. Combining the CDR3 with reference TRBV5-1 and TRBJ1-4 gives the whole variable domain KAGVTQTPRYLIKTRGQQVTLSCSPISGHRSVSWYQQTPGQGLQFLFEYFSETQRNKGNFPGRFSGRQFSNSRSEMNVSTLELGDSALYLCASSPGGTNEKLFFGSGTQLSVL.

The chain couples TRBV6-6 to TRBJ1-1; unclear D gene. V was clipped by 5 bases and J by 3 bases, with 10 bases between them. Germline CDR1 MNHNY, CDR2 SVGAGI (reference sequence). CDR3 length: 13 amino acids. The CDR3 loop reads CASSLGLDTEAFF. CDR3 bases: TGTGCCAGCAGTCTCGGACTGGACACTGAAGCTTTCTTT.

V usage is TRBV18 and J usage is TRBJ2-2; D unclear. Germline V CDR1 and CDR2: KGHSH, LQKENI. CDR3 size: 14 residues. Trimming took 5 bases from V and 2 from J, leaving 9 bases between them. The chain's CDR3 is CASSGSGNTGELFF. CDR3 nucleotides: TGTGCCAGCTCAGGTTCAGGAAACACCGGGGAGCTGTTTTTT.

The CDR3 reads CASSPPRLETYEQYF. In DNA form, the CDR3 reads TGTGCCAGCTCACCCCCCCGGCTAGAAACCTACGAGCAGTACTTC. The chain links TRBV18 to TRBJ2-7; D remains ambiguous. The CDR3 covers 15 residues. CDR1 is KGHSH and CDR2 is LQKENI in the germline V gene. V was shortened by 3 bases and J by 2 bases, with 14 bases between the two germline ends.

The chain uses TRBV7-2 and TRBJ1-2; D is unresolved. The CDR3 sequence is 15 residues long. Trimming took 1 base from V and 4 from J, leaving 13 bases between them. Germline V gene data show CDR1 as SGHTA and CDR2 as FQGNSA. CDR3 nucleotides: TGTGCCAGCAGCTTAGTAGTACGTGGTTTCTATGGCTACACCTTC. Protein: CASSLVVRGFYGYTF.